This T cell receptor beta chain was identified during a study of blood T cell repertoires in COVID-19. Study information: COVID-19 samples from acute and convalescent phases originated in the United States, Italy and Spain. In each case, the material was cDNA or gDNA derived from T cells, B-cell-depleted T cells, or PBMCs.

Per the study methods: The authors estimated nucleated cell counts from reference gene primer amplification. Assay: immunoSEQ multiplex PCR; the TCRdb copy retains only in-frame clones and omits some. V, J and clone size were drawn from that table, and D and trimming were deduced from the DNA. The repertoire holds over 200,000 clones, with about 90% as singletons. Germline CDR1 SGHAT, CDR2 FQNNGV. The CDR3 totals 15 residues. V dropped 4 bases and J dropped 10 bases, with 17 bases sitting between them. Material for sequencing was peripheral blood. V is TRBV11-2 and J is TRBJ1-6; D not certain. This receptor was identified in a man in his forties with active or convalescent COVID-19. DNA of the CDR3: TGTGCCAGCAGCTCCGGGATTCCTGGCGGCTCACCCCTCCACTTT. Residues: CASSSGIPGGSPLHF.